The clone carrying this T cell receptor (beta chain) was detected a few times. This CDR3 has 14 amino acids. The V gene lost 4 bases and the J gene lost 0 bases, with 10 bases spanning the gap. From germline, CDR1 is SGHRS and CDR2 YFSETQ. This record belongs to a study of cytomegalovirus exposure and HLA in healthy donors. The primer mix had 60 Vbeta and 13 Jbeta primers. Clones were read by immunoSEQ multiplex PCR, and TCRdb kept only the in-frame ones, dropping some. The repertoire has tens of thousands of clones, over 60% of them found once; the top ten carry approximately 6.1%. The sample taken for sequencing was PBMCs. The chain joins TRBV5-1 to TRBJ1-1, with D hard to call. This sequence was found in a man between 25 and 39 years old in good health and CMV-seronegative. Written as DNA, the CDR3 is TGCGCCAGCAGCCTAGGACTTCTGAACACTGAAGCTTTCTTT. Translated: CASSLGLLNTEAFF. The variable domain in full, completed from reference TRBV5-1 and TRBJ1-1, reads KAGVTQTPRYLIKTRGQQVTLSCSPISGHRSVSWYQQTPGQGLQFLFEYFSETQRNKGNFPGRFSGRQFSNSRSEMNVSTLELGDSALYLCASSLGLLNTEAFFGQGTRLTVV.